These 27 T cell receptor beta chains were sequenced from one sample in a study of T cells after yellow fever vaccination. MiXCR, run by TCRdb on the 5' RACE reads, gives a single entry per CDR3 protein. The sample holds a few hundred thousand distinct CDR3 sequences; around 4.1% are singletons and the top ten take more than 20%. The sequences come from PBMCs, collected 5 days after the yellow fever booster vaccination. The receptors come from a young man who received the YFV17D yellow fever vaccine.

With regard to this clonotype: Its ends do not fully match the called genes, so a read error is possible. The V gene is TRBV9, the J gene TRBJ2-3, with 11 bases fitting TRBD2. The CDR3 loop spans 14 amino acids. Germline V gene sequence: CDR1 SGDLS, CDR2 YYNGEE. The CDR3 DNA sequence: TGTGCCAGCACCGTACTAGCGGGGGAGTCTACGCAGTATTTT. Translation: CASTVLAGESTQYF.

The gene calls are TRBV5-6 and TRBJ2-1; D gene unclear. The germline V gene encodes CDR1 SGHDT and CDR2 YYEEEE. The CDR3 has 11 residues. V lost 10 bases, J lost 8 bases, and 13 bases lay in between. CDR3 nucleotide sequence: TGTGCCCCCAACAAGTTTGATGAGCAGTTCTTC. Amino acid sequence: CAPNKFDEQFF.

This clonotype was seen only a few times. This chain joins TRBV19 and TRBJ1-5, with 7 bases aligning to TRBD1. Trimming cost V 2 bases and J 7 bases; bases outside gene matches: 8. CDR3 length: 15 residues. CDR1 and CDR2 (germline): LNHDA, SQIVND (reference sequence). This CDR3 reads CASSIPDRFRQPQHF. The CDR3, as DNA: TGTGCCAGTAGTATACCGGACAGGTTTAGGCAGCCCCAGCATTTT.

The rearrangement joins TRBV7-9 to TRBJ1-1; D might be TRBD1 (5 bases). This CDR3 contains 12 residues. CDR1 and CDR2 from the germline V gene are SEHNR and FQNEAQ (reference sequence). The ends were cut back, 3 bases at V and 6 bases at J, with 8 bases in the middle. CDR3 region: CASSFMGAEAFF. In DNA form, the CDR3 reads TGTGCCAGCAGCTTCATGGGGGCTGAAGCTTTCTTT.

This clonotype was counted many times. The chain links TRBV23-1 to TRBJ2-2, with D possibly matching TRBD1 (5 bases). TRBV23-1 is labeled an ORF, and its function is uncertain. Trimming shortened V by 6 bases and J by 0 bases, and 8 bases separated the two germline ends. This CDR3 is 14 amino acids long. The CDR3 sequence is CASSRAPNTGELFF. In DNA form, the CDR3 reads TGCGCCAGCAGCAGGGCCCCGAACACCGGGGAGCTGTTTTTT.

This clonotype has just a few counts. The chain is built from TRBV7-2 and TRBJ2-5; the D gene could be TRBD1 or TRBD2 (6 bases each). CDR1 and CDR2 (germline): SGHTA, FQGNSA. V lost 7 bases, J lost 4 bases, and 16 bases lay in between. This CDR3 comprises 14 residues. Here the CDR3 DNA reads TGTGCCAGCACTTTACCGGGGGCCGGAGAGACCCAGTACTTC. It is translated as CASTLPGAGETQYF. The whole variable domain, filled in from reference TRBV7-2 and TRBJ2-5, reads GAGVSQSPSNKVTEKGKDVELRCDPISGHTALYWYRQSLGQGLEFLIYFQGNSAPDKSGLPSDRFSAERTGGSVSTLTIQRTQQEDSAVYLCASTLPGAGETQYFGPGTRLLVL.

This clonotype was seen repeatedly, ten times or more. The chain links TRBV6-5 to TRBJ2-7, with 12 nucleotides matching TRBD1. Trimming took 5 bases from V and 2 from J; bases not matched to a gene: 4. Germline V lookup: CDR1 MNHEY, CDR2 SVGAGI. The CDR3 sequence is 15 residues long. In nucleotides, the CDR3 is TGTGCCAGCAGTCGAAGGGACAGGGGGCCCTACGAGCAGTACTTC. As protein: CASSRRDRGPYEQYF.

This clonotype showed up many times. The chain uses TRBV5-5 and TRBJ2-7; 9 nucleotides align to TRBD1. The CDR3 sequence is 16 residues long. Per the germline V gene, CDR1 is SGHKS and CDR2 is YYEKEE (reference sequence). V was pared by 2 bases and J by 4 bases, with 10 bases of the junction left unmatched. The CDR3 here is CASSFESGTGLYEQYV. As DNA, the CDR3 is TGTGCCAGCAGCTTCGAATCCGGGACAGGGCTATACGAGCAGTACGTC.

V usage is TRBV5-1 and J usage is TRBJ2-1; 9 nucleotides agree with TRBD1. V shed 1 base, J shed 6 bases, and the junction held 5 bases outside the gene matches. Looked up from germline, CDR1 is SGHRS and CDR2 is YFSETQ. There are 15 residues in the CDR3. The CDR3 DNA is TGCGCCAGCAGCTTGTTGGGACAGGGAATCAATGAGCAGTTCTTC. Translated, it gives CASSLLGQGINEQFF.

This clonotype was detected ten times or more. This chain links TRBV6-2 or TRBV6-3 with TRBJ2-1; 7 nucleotides align to TRBD2. V lost 2 bases to trimming and J lost 5 bases; unmatched junction nucleotides: 6. The V gene's germline CDR1 is MNHEY and CDR2 SVGEGT. CDR3 length equals 15 residues. DNA of the CDR3: TGTGCCAGCAGTTACGACGGGGGGATGAACAATGAGCAGTTCTTC. It is translated as CASSYDGGMNNEQFF.

This clonotype has a count of ten or more. The rearrangement links TRBV7-8 to TRBJ1-3; possible D gene TRBD1, 6 bases. The length of the CDR3 is 14 residues. V was trimmed by 6 bases and J by 0 bases, leaving 9 bases between them. The germline CDR1 and CDR2 sequences are SGHVS and FQNEAQ. CDR3 nucleotide sequence: TGTGCCAGCAGACAGGGAACCTCTGGAAACACCATATATTTT. Its translation: CASRQGTSGNTIYF.

In its sample, this clonotype was seen many times. The CDR3 nucleotides read TGTGCCAGCAGCTCAAGCGGTGGGGCAGATACGCAGTATTTT. This codes for CASSSSGGADTQYF. The chain couples TRBV7-9 to TRBJ2-3; possibly TRBD2 for D (5 bases). V was trimmed by 4 bases and J by 4 bases, leaving 12 bases between them. The germline CDR1 and CDR2 sequences are SEHNR and FQNEAQ (reference sequence). The CDR3 contains 14 residues.

This clonotype was observed a handful of times. The chain combines TRBV20-1 with TRBJ2-3; D is uncertain. Germline CDR1 is DFQATT and CDR2 is SNEGSKA (reference sequence). Deletions cut 0 bases from V and 7 bases from J, with 8 bases between. CDR3 length: 12 residues. The CDR3 protein is CSARDWRNTQYF. CDR3 coding DNA: TGCAGTGCTAGAGATTGGAGAAATACGCAGTATTTT.

This clonotype was picked up a small number of times. The J gene is TRBJ1-5, the V gene TRBV5-5; D gene uncertain. Germline loops: CDR1 SGHKS, CDR2 YYEKEE (reference sequence). This CDR3 is 14 amino acids long. Trimming stripped 2 bases from V and 5 bases from J, with 11 bases between. This CDR3 is CASSLEGFYQPQHF. As DNA, the CDR3 is TGTGCCAGCAGCTTAGAAGGGTTTTATCAGCCCCAGCATTTT. Full variable domain (missing parts from reference TRBV5-5 and TRBJ1-5): DAGVTQSPTHLIKTRGQQVTLRCSPISGHKSVSWYQQVLGQGPQFIFQYYEKEERGRGNFPDRFSARQFPNYSSELNVNALLLGDSALYLCASSLEGFYQPQHFGDGTRLSIL.

This clonotype was counted at least ten times. V gene TRBV7-6 combines with J gene TRBJ1-5; D ambiguous. The V gene's germline CDR1 is SGHVS and CDR2 FNYEAQ. CDR3 length: 13 amino acids. V lost 5 bases and J lost 6, with 11 bases in between. This chain's CDR3 is CASSPVGSQPQHF. The CDR3 DNA sequence: TGTGCCAGCAGCCCCGTAGGGTCTCAGCCCCAGCATTTT.

V usage is TRBV24-1 and J usage is TRBJ2-2; tentative D call: TRBD2 (7 bases). This CDR3 is built from 17 residues. Germline V gives CDR1 KGHDR, CDR2 SFDVKD. Trimming took 6 bases from V and 6 from J, leaving 22 bases between them. DNA for the CDR3: TGTGCCACCAGTACCACCACGGGGGGCCAGGGTGCCGGGGAGCTGTTTTTT. This encodes CATSTTTGGQGAGELFF.

This clonotype was found a few times. V and J are TRBV2 and TRBJ2-2; no clear D gene. Germline V gene sequence: CDR1 SNHLY, CDR2 FYNNEI. V lost 1 base to trimming and J lost 7 bases, with 4 bases between them. This CDR3 comprises 12 residues. This chain's CDR3 is CASSEGVGELFF. The DNA of the CDR3 is TGTGCCAGCAGTGAAGGGGTCGGGGAGCTGTTTTTT.

This clonotype was counted only a few times. The chain is built from TRBV7-9 and TRBJ2-3, with a possible D match to TRBD1 (5 bases). The ends were cut back, 3 bases at V and 4 bases at J, with 11 bases in the middle. The CDR3 is 14 residues long. Per the germline V gene, CDR1 is SEHNR and CDR2 is FQNEAQ (reference sequence). CDR3 coding DNA: TGTGCCAGCAGCTTCCGGCAGGGCGCAGATACGCAGTATTTT. It specifies CASSFRQGADTQYF. Complete variable domain (other parts from reference TRBV7-9 and TRBJ2-3): DTGVSQNPRHKITKRGQNVTFRCDPISEHNRLYWYRQTLGQGPEFLTYFQNEAQLEKSRLLSDRFSAERPKGSFSTLEIQRTEQGDSAMYLCASSFRQGADTQYFGPGTRLTVL.

The gene calls are TRBV27 and TRBJ1-6; D is unresolved. The germline V gene encodes CDR1 MNHEY and CDR2 SMNVEV (reference sequence). This CDR3 has 11 amino acids. V was cut by 8 bases and J by 14 bases, with 13 bases left in between. The CDR3 DNA is TGTGCCAGCGGATGGGGTTTGTCCCTCCACTTT. This gives the protein CASGWGLSLHF.

Only a few counts were recorded for this clonotype. The chain is built from TRBV5-6 and TRBJ2-2, with 9 bases that match TRBD1. Germline trimming cut 5 bases from V and 2 bases from J; bases unmatched to any gene: 1. This CDR3 is 14 amino acids long. The germline V gene encodes CDR1 SGHDT and CDR2 YYEEEE. The CDR3 reads CASSTGGNTGELFF. The CDR3, as DNA: TGTGCCAGCAGTACAGGGGGCAACACCGGGGAGCTGTTTTTT.

This clonotype was recorded at least ten times. The CDR3 DNA is TGTGCCAGCGGAGACGGGGGAAGGGAGACCCAGTACTTC. Residues: CASGDGGRETQYF. The chain recombines TRBV5-6 with TRBJ2-5; D is possibly TRBD2 (6 bases). The V end was cut by 7 bases, the J end by 5 bases, with 15 bases between. Germline values: CDR1 SGHDT, CDR2 YYEEEE. This CDR3 spans 13 amino acids.

This clonotype was detected a few times. The chain joins TRBV28 to TRBJ2-3; 7 positions agree with TRBD2. Germline V gene sequence: CDR1 MDHEN, CDR2 SYDVKM. The CDR3 totals 15 residues. V was pared by 5 bases and J by 2 bases, with 7 bases of the junction left unmatched. CDR3 protein: CASSLLAEPTDTQYF. The CDR3 region has the DNA TGTGCCAGCAGTCTTCTAGCGGAACCCACAGATACGCAGTATTTT.

This chain uses TRBV13 with TRBJ2-5, with D maybe TRBD2 (5 bases). This CDR3 contains 14 residues. From germline, CDR1 is PRHDT and CDR2 FYEKMQ (reference sequence). Trimming removed 5 bases from V and 1 base from J, with 11 bases in between. The CDR3 spells CASSTWTGQETQYF. Here the CDR3 DNA reads TGTGCCAGCAGCACCTGGACTGGCCAAGAGACCCAGTACTTC.

This clonotype appeared a few times. The V call is TRBV7-8, the J call TRBJ1-1; 12 bases map to TRBD1. This CDR3 comprises 19 residues. Germline CDR1 reads SGHVS; CDR2 reads FQNEAQ. Trimming took 0 bases from V and 4 from J; bases not matched to a gene: 12. The CDR3 here is CASSLAWGQGARKGTEAFF. The CDR3 region has the DNA TGTGCCAGCAGCTTAGCCTGGGGACAGGGGGCGAGAAAGGGCACTGAAGCTTTCTTT.

This clonotype was counted at least ten times. The chain has TRBV7-2 and TRBJ1-2; D is uncertain. The germline V and J ends were trimmed by 4 bases and 7 bases, with 19 bases remaining between them. Germline V gene data show CDR1 as SGHTA and CDR2 as FQGNSA. The CDR3 extends over 15 amino acids. CDR3 coding DNA: TGTGCCAGCAGCTCGCCCCGGGCCCGCTCAGGTGGCTACACCTTC. It codes for CASSSPRARSGGYTF. The full variable domain, completed using reference TRBV7-2 and TRBJ1-2, is GAGVSQSPSNKVTEKGKDVELRCDPISGHTALYWYRQSLGQGLEFLIYFQGNSAPDKSGLPSDRFSAERTGGSVSTLTIQRTQQEDSAVYLCASSSPRARSGGYTFGSGTRLTVV.

This clonotype was detected many times. The V and J genes are TRBV20-1 and TRBJ2-7, with 9 bases that match TRBD1. The CDR3 is made up of 14 amino acids. With 5 bases clipped from V and 2 bases from J, the junction kept 7 bases outside the gene matches. Per germline, CDR1 DFQATT and CDR2 SNEGSKA (reference sequence). Written as DNA, the CDR3 is TGCAGTGCTTCCGGACAGGGGAACACCTACGAGCAGTACTTC. Protein product: CSASGQGNTYEQYF.

This clonotype was counted at least ten times. The CDR3 DNA reads as TGTGCCAGCAGCCCGGATTTTTTAGGGGGGAAATCCTACAATGAGCAGTTCTTC. Residues: CASSPDFLGGKSYNEQFF. The V call is TRBV3-1, the J call TRBJ2-1, with D perhaps given as TRBD1 or TRBD2 (6 bases each). CDR1 and CDR2 (germline): LGHDT, YNNKEL (reference sequence). The CDR3 length is 18 residues. V dropped 4 bases and J dropped 1 base, with 20 bases sitting between them.